These T cell receptor beta chains were read from a single sample in a study of CD8+CD57+ T cells in acquired aplastic anemia. TCRdb re-analysed the reads in MiXCR, keeping a single row per CDR3 protein. The table includes hundreds of thousands of distinct CDR3 sequences, less than 85% detected once. The source material was sorted CD4+, CD8+, or CD8+CD57+ T cells (not recorded which) from PBMCs. These receptors were taken from a human donor with aplastic anemia. Both conserved end residues are part of each CDR3. The D gene is left open where the match is weak. Size tells how often a clone was seen (once, few, many) or the class of an expanded clone, and some rows leave it out.

v_call	clone_size	d_call	j_call	cdr3_aa	cdr3_nt
TRBV7-8	few	NA	TRBJ2-3	CASSFAPGGTALSF	TGTGCCAGCAGCTTTGCTCCAGGTGGCACAGCCCTTTCCTTT
TRBV7-8	NA	NA	TRBJ1-2	CASSLAGGRNYGYTF	TGTGCCAGCAGCTTAGCGGGAGGTCGCAACTATGGCTACACCTTC
TRBV2	NA	NA	TRBJ1-1	CASGEEGTDTPYLFF	TGTGCCAGCGGGGAAGAGGGCACAGATACGCCGTATCTTTTCTTT
TRBV7-6	many	TRBD1	TRBJ2-2	CASRPGTALNTGELFF	TGTGCCAGCAGACCTGGGACAGCCTTAAACACCGGGGAGCTGTTTTTT
TRBV7-8	NA	NA	TRBJ1-2	CASSFHPDGAAVSTF	TGTGCCAGCAGCTTTCATCCAGACGGGGCAGCTGTTTCCACCTTC
TRBV5-1	NA	NA	TRBJ1-6	CASSLGTEALPLHF	TGTGCCAGCAGCTTAGGGACTGAAGCTTTACCCCTCCACTTT
TRBV6-1	NA	TRBD2	TRBJ2-7	CASTKTSGYEQYF	TGTGCCAGCACAAAGACTAGCGGCTACGAGCAGTACTTC
TRBV2	few	NA	TRBJ2-7	CASSDGGTHEQYF	TGTGCCAGCAGTGATGGGGGGACACATGAGCAGTACTTC
TRBV10-3	NA	NA	TRBJ2-3	CAITRGRSTDTQYF	TGTGCCATCACCAGAGGACGGAGCACAGATACGCAGTATTTT
TRBV5-6	NA	NA	TRBJ2-3	CASGPPGPDTQYF	TGTGCCAGCGGTCCCCCGGGACCAGATACGCAGTATTTT
TRBV11-1	NA	TRBD2	TRBJ2-1	CASSWEGSGGSDEQFF	TGTGCCAGCAGCTGGGAAGGAAGCGGGGGGAGCGATGAGCAGTTCTTC
TRBV7-9	NA	NA	TRBJ1-2	CASSLAGGYGAYVYTF	TGTGCCAGCAGCTTGGCGGGTGGCTACGGGGCCTACGTCTACACCTTC
TRBV2	NA	NA	TRBJ2-3	CATRLGLDTQYF	TGTGCCACCAGATTGGGGCTAGATACGCAGTATTTT
TRBV9	NA	NA	TRBJ1-6	CASSVGAGGYNSPLHF	TGTGCCAGCAGCGTGGGGGCAGGCGGCTATAATTCTCCCCTCCACTTT
TRBV15	NA	NA	TRBJ2-7	CATSRGSGQKTRYVGYF	TGTGCCACCAGCCGAGGGAGTGGGCAGAAGACCCGCTACGTGGGGTACTTC
TRBV9	NA	TRBD2	TRBJ2-1	CASSSGLALDEQFF	TGTGCCAGCAGCAGTGGACTAGCGCTGGATGAGCAGTTCTTC
TRBV2	NA	NA	TRBJ2-3	CASGYAGTATPYFF	TGTGCCAGCGGGTACGCGGGCACAGCTACGCCGTATTTTTTT
TRBV7-2	NA	NA	TRBJ2-6	CASSLGGVPDGGNVLTF	TGTGCCAGCAGCTTAGGAGGGGTCCCCGACGGTGGCAACGTCCTGACTTTC
TRBV11-2	NA	TRBD2	TRBJ2-3	CASSLSPPSGSGDTQYF	TGTGCCAGCAGCTTGTCCCCTCCTAGCGGGAGCGGAGATACGCAGTATTTT
TRBV11-2	NA	TRBD1	TRBJ2-1	CASSNPGTDGQDEQFF	TGTGCCAGCAGCAACCCCGGGACAGACGGTCAGGATGAGCAGTTCTTC
TRBV11-3	NA	NA	TRBJ2-7	CASSLDLTVPDEQYF	TGTGCCAGCAGCTTAGATCTGACAGTACCCGACGAGCAGTACTTC
TRBV7-3	NA	TRBD1	TRBJ2-3	CASSSQGTCDEQYF	TGTGCCAGCAGCTCACAGGGGACCTGCGATGAGCAGTATTTT
TRBV15	NA	NA	TRBJ1-5	CASSGGNSKEPQHF	TGTGCCAGCAGCGGCGGCAATAGCAAAGAGCCCCAGCACTTC
TRBV5-4	NA	TRBD2	TRBJ2-1	CASSVTSGGFFNEQFF	TGTGCCAGCAGCGTTACTAGCGGGGGGTTTTTCAATGAGCAGTTCTTC
TRBV9	NA	NA	TRBJ1-1	CASSFDTTSTTEAFF	TGTGCCAGCAGCTTCGATACGACAAGTACCACTGAAGCTTTCTTT
TRBV29-1	large	TRBD1	TRBJ2-7	CSVSGQTTYEQYF	TGCAGCGTGTCGGGACAGACCACCTACGAGCAGTACTTC
TRBV2	NA	NA	TRBJ2-1	CASGHGGGDGQDEQFF	TGTGCCAGCGGCCACGGGGGCGGAGACGGTCAGGATGAGCAGTTCTTC
TRBV6-4	NA	NA	TRBJ1-2	CASRQDIGVFYGYTF	TGTGCCAGCAGGCAAGACATTGGGGTATTTTATGGCTACACCTTC
TRBV5-4	NA	NA	TRBJ2-7	CASSDGADEQYF	TGTGCCAGCAGCGACGGGGCAGACGAGCAGTACTTC
TRBV7-8	NA	TRBD2	TRBJ2-3	CASRPAGGPDTQFF	TGTGCCAGCAGACCAGCGGGAGGTCCCGATACGCAGTTTTTT
TRBV11-3	NA	TRBD1	TRBJ2-3	CASSLELTGTQYF	TGTGCCAGCAGCTTAGAGCTGACAGGGACGCAGTATTTT
TRBV7-8	NA	NA	TRBJ1-6	CASSFAGGLSPLHF	TGTGCCAGCAGCTTTGCGGGAGGGCTATCACCCCTCCACTTT
TRBV11-3	NA	NA	TRBJ2-5	CASSRQANAQYF	TGTGCCAGCTCAAGACAGGCCAACGCCCAGTACTTC
TRBV19	NA	NA	TRBJ1-5	CASSAQGGEIRQPQHF	TGTGCCAGTAGTGCGCAGGGAGGGGAGATAAGGCAGCCCCAGCATTTT
TRBV7-3	few	NA	TRBJ2-1	CASSLTGGSYNEQFF	TGTGCCAGCAGTCTTACCGGGGGTAGCTACAATGAGCAGTTCTTC
TRBV7-2	NA	TRBD1	TRBJ1-6	CASSLGGGGYYGHLHF	TGTGCCAGCAGCTTGGGAGGGGGCGGCTACTATGGCCACCTCCACTTT
TRBV10-1	NA	NA	TRBJ2-3	CASSGGVTEPQYF	TGCGCCAGCAGCGGGGGCGTCACTGAGCCCCAGTATTTT
TRBV7-9	NA	NA	TRBJ1-6	CASSLADSRYNSPLHF	TGTGCCAGCAGCTTGGCAGATAGCCGCTATAATTCACCCCTCCACTTT
TRBV5-4	NA	TRBD2	TRBJ2-5	CASSIGSGSQETQYF	TGTGCCAGCAGCATTGGTAGCGGGTCTCAAGAGACCCAGTACTTC
TRBV7-2	NA	NA	TRBJ2-3	CATKLGGGSTDTQYF	TGTGCCACCAAGTTAGGGGGGGGCTCCACAGATACGCAGTATTTT
TRBV7-8	once	NA	TRBJ2-7	CATSCAGVPYTQYF	TGTGCCACCAGCTGCGCGGGCGTTCCCTATACGCAGTACTTC
TRBV5-6	many	NA	TRBJ1-1	CASSLDRAGNTEAFF	TGTGCCAGCAGCTTGGACAGGGCAGGGAACACTGAAGCTTTCTTT
TRBV11-3	NA	NA	TRBJ2-7	CASSSSQRGYEQYF	TGCGCCAGCAGCTCCTCTCAAAGAGGATACGAGCAGTACTTC
TRBV7-8	NA	NA	TRBJ2-7	CASSLEVGRSLYEQYF	TGTGCCAGCAGCTTAGAGGTCGGGCGCAGTTTGTACGAGCAGTACTTC
TRBV2	NA	NA	TRBJ1-1	CASSDDGTDTHDAFF	TGTGCCAGCAGCGACGATGGCACAGATACGCATGATGCTTTCTTT
TRBV5-6	NA	NA	TRBJ2-7	CASSLGVGRNEQYF	TGTGCCAGCAGCTTGGGGGTGGGTAGGAACGAGCAGTACTTC